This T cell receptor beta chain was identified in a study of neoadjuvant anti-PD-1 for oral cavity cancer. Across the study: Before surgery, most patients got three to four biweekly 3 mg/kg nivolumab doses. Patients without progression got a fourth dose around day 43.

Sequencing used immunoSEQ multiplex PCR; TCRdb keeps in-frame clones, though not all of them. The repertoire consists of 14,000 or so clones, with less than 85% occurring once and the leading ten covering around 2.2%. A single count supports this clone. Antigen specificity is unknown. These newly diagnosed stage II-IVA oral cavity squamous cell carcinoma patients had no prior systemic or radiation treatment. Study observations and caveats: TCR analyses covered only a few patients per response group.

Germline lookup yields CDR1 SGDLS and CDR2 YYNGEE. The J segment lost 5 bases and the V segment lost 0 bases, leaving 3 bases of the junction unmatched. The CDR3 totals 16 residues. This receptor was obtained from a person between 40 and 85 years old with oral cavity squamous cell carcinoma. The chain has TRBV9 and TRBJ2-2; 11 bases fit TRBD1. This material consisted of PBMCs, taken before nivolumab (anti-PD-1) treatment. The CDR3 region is CASSVVGTGGTGELFF. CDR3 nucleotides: TGTGCCAGCAGCGTAGTCGGGACAGGGGGTACCGGGGAGCTGTTTTTT.